The present entry profiles one T cell receptor beta chain with its context. This specimen comes from a study of T cells in Graves' hyperthyroidism and ophthalmopathy. CDR1 LNHNV and CDR2 YYDKDF come from the germline V gene (reference sequence). Trimming cost V 3 bases and J 5 bases, with 10 bases left between them. This CDR3 has 13 amino acids. Amplification targeted TCR beta CDR3 regions from RNA transcripts. First-round RT-PCR with HTBI primers amplified the TCR CDR3 region. TCRdb redid the calling of the multiplex PCR reads with MiXCR, one entry per CDR3 protein. The table has hundreds of thousands of distinct CDR3 sequences, approximately 40% seen once; the top ten hold 7% to 10%.

The sequence was obtained from a man aged 18 to 35 with Graves' hyperthyroidism. Sequenced material: blood. V usage is TRBV15 and J usage is TRBJ1-1; D gene ambiguous. CDR3 residues: CATSRTRETEAFF. CDR3 bases: TGTGCCACCAGCAGGACCCGGGAAACTGAAGCTTTCTTT.